These 10 T cell receptor beta chains were all obtained from the same sample, sequenced in a study of T cells in Graves' hyperthyroidism and ophthalmopathy. What was amplified from RNA transcripts were TCR beta CDR3 regions. HTBI primers were used for first-round RT-PCR of the TCR CDR3. TCRdb recomputed calls from the multiplex PCR reads with MiXCR, one row per CDR3 protein. Among over 350,000 distinct CDR3 sequences listed, 14% to 15% were seen once. The sequenced material came from blood. All receptors come from a man aged 18-30 years with Graves' ophthalmopathy.

This clonotype was observed many times. This sequence joins TRBV6-2 or TRBV6-3 and TRBJ2-7, with 10 bases aligning to TRBD2. The germline CDR1 and CDR2 sequences are MNHEY and SVGEGT. Trimming cost V 4 bases and J 3 bases; bases outside gene matches: 21. CDR3 length: 20 amino acids. The CDR3 DNA is TGTGCCAGCAGTTTTCCCGCAGGACCATCCCTAGCGGGAGCGATCTACGAGCAGTACTTC. Translation: CASSFPAGPSLAGAIYEQYF.

This clonotype was recorded many times. The CDR3 protein is CASSLGGGVDNEQFF. The CDR3, as DNA: TGTGCCAGCAGCTTAGGGGGGGGGGTGGACAATGAGCAGTTCTTC. The V gene is TRBV11-3, the J gene TRBJ2-1; TRBD2 matches 7 bases. The V gene's germline CDR1 is SGHNT and CDR2 YENEEA. After removal of 1 base from V and 5 bases from J, the junction contained 5 bases not matched to a gene. CDR3 length: 15 amino acids.

This clonotype was picked up a small number of times. The chain joins TRBV19 to TRBJ2-1, with D possibly TRBD2 on 6 matching bases. The CDR3 length is 15 residues. From germline, CDR1 is LNHDA and CDR2 SQIVND (reference sequence). The V gene lost 3 bases and the J gene lost 2 bases, with 11 bases spanning the gap. The CDR3 spells CASSIRAGTYNEQFF. Here the CDR3 DNA reads TGTGCCAGTAGTATCAGGGCGGGAACCTACAATGAGCAGTTCTTC.

This clonotype has a count of ten or more. The chain carries TRBV12-3 or TRBV12-4 and TRBJ2-1; no clear D. V was cut by 6 bases and J by 0 bases, with 21 bases left in between. This CDR3 is built from 18 residues. CDR3 nucleotide sequence: TGTGCCAGCAGGACCTTGGGCGGAGAAGGGCTCTCCTACAATGAGCAGTTCTTC. Protein sequence: CASRTLGGEGLSYNEQFF.

This clonotype occurred a few times. The chain employs TRBV4-2 and TRBJ2-1; 11 bases are a match to TRBD2. V trimming: 2 bases; J trimming: 2 bases; junction bases outside the gene matches: 8. Germline values: CDR1 LGHNA, CDR2 YNFKEQ. The CDR3 loop spans 18 amino acids. This CDR3 reads CASSQLSLAGGTYNEQFF. The DNA for the CDR3 is TGTGCCAGCAGCCAACTGAGCCTAGCGGGAGGAACCTACAATGAGCAGTTCTTC.

This chain connects TRBV10-2 to TRBJ2-5; 10 bases fit TRBD2. CDR3 size: 13 residues. Losses at the gene ends were 10 bases for V and 5 bases for J; bases not matched to a gene: 7. Looked up from germline, CDR1 is WSHSY and CDR2 is SAAADI. The CDR3 DNA sequence: TGCGCCATCTCTAGCGGGAGTTTTGAGACCCAGTACTTC. It codes for CAISSGSFETQYF.

This clonotype showed up just a few times. The chain carries TRBV24-1 and TRBJ2-6; D might be TRBD2 (6 bases). Trimming left V 1 base short and J 0 bases short, with 9 bases between. The CDR3 sequence is 17 residues long. Germline V gene data show CDR1 as KGHDR and CDR2 as SFDVKD. CDR3 protein: CATSDFGGNSGANVLTF. The CDR3 bases are TGTGCCACCAGTGATTTTGGGGGGAACTCTGGGGCCAACGTCCTGACTTTC.

This clonotype has only a few counts. DNA for the CDR3: TGCGCCAGCAGCTTGTCTCTAGCGGGGCTCATAGGAGAGACCCAGTACTTC. Amino acid sequence: CASSLSLAGLIGETQYF. The chain joins TRBV5-1 to TRBJ2-5; 9 positions agree with TRBD2. With V trimmed by 1 base and J by 4 bases, 11 bases remained unmatched. The CDR3 is made up of 17 amino acids. Germline V CDR1 and CDR2: SGHRS, YFSETQ.

This clonotype was recorded at least ten times. This chain joins TRBV9 and TRBJ2-2; D might be TRBD1 (5 bases). Germline CDR1 is SGDLS and CDR2 is YYNGEE. Trimming took off 1 base at V and 4 bases at J, with 11 bases between the two ends. The CDR3 sequence is 15 residues long. CDR3 region: CASSVTQGSTGELFF. The CDR3 coding sequence is TGTGCCAGCAGCGTAACCCAGGGAAGCACCGGGGAGCTGTTTTTT.

This clonotype has a count of ten or more. This chain connects TRBV6-1 to TRBJ2-7; the match to TRBD2 covers 10 bases. The CDR3 runs 15 residues. The germline V gene has CDR1 MNHNS and CDR2 SASEGT. The V segment lost 6 bases and the J segment 1 base; nucleotides outside the gene matches: 6. The CDR3 region has the DNA TGTGCCAGCAGAGCCCTAGCGGGAGCATCCTACGAGCAGTACTTC. This codes for CASRALAGASYEQYF.